This TCR beta chain is drawn from a study of CD8+ T cells in alopecia areata. Study conclusions and caveats: Lesional scalp displayed greater clonality than normal scalp, most notably in alopecia totalis/universalis. Normal skin's resident alphabeta T cells are sequenced alongside lesional scalp T cells. Sharing of TCR sequences between patients (possibly for HLA-related reasons) was less clear than in mice.

Trimming removed 7 bases from V and 8 bases from J, with 14 bases in between. The CDR3 length is 11 residues. The germline gives CDR1 SQVTM, CDR2 ANQGSEA. As to this clone: Its antigen remains unidentified.

Extracted RNA was reverse transcribed into cDNA, the sequencing template. Some clones are missing from TCRdb's copy, which holds only in-frame ones; the method was immunoSEQ multiplex PCR. The repertoire holds roughly 200,000 clones, with 45% to 70% as singletons. Cell sorting was applied to PBMCs, and CD4+ and CD8+ T cells were collected. Sequenced: CD8+ T cells sorted from blood. The gene calls are TRBV29-1 and TRBJ1-1, with a tentative D call TRBD1 (6 bases). The source is a human donor in good health. Here the CDR3 reads CSARAGAEAFF. DNA of the CDR3: TGCAGCGCCCGGGCAGGGGCAGAAGCTTTCTTT.